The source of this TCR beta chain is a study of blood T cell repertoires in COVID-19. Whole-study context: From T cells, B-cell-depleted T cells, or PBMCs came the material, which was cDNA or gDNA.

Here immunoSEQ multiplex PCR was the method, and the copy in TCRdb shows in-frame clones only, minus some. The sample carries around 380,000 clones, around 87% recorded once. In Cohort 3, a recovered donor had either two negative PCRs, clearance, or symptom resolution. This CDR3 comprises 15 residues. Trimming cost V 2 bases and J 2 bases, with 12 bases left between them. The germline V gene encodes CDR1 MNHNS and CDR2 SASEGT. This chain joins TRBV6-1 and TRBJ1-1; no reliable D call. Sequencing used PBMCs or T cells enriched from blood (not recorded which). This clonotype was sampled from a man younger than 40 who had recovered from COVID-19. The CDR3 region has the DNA TGTGCCAGCAGTGAACCCGGGATCTCTAACACTGAAGCTTTCTTT. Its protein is CASSEPGISNTEAFF.